The 20 T cell receptor beta chains below come from one sample, sequenced in a study of shared clonotypes between healthy human individuals. The table came from immunoSEQ multiplex PCR; TCRdb's copy has only in-frame clones and leaves some out. Among around 1 million clones listed, over 60% were seen once. Sequences were obtained from memory CD4+ T cells sorted from blood. Documented subset: CD45RA-negative fraction. These TCRs come from a man in his late teens or twenties in good health.

The sample holds a few counts of this clone. The chain joins TRBV6-1 to TRBJ1-1; possibly TRBD1 for D (6 bases). The CDR3 has 14 residues. The germline CDR1 and CDR2 sequences are MNHNS and SASEGT. The V and J ends lost 4 bases and 4 bases respectively, with 13 bases between them. The CDR3 region has the DNA TGTGCCAGCAGTGGACAGGTCTGGGGCACTGAAGCTTTCTTT. Encoded protein: CASSGQVWGTEAFF.

The rearrangement links TRBV7-8 to TRBJ2-1; 8 positions agree with TRBD2. Germline assignment: CDR1 SGHVS and CDR2 FQNEAQ. The V gene end was trimmed by 5 bases and the J gene end by 3 bases; junction bases not matched to a gene: 9. CDR3 length: 16 amino acids. CDR3 coding DNA: TGTGCCAGCAGCCGAAGAGCGGGAGTTCTCTACAATGAGCAGTTCTTC. Translated: CASSRRAGVLYNEQFF.

This clone was observed a few times. The chain uses TRBV7-2 and TRBJ2-7; TRBD1 aligns across 7 bases. The CDR3 is 14 amino acids. Germline assignment: CDR1 SGHTA and CDR2 FQGNSA. V trimming: 2 bases; J trimming: 2 bases; junction bases outside the gene matches: 3. The CDR3 sequence: CASSLPGGTYEQYF. The DNA for the CDR3 is TGTGCCAGCAGCTTACCAGGGGGAACCTACGAGCAGTACTTC.

V is TRBV30 and J is TRBJ2-1; D is unclear. Per germline, CDR1 GTSNPN and CDR2 SVGIG (reference sequence). Between the trimmed V and J ends, which lost 0 bases and 8 bases, there was a span of 17 bases. This CDR3 comprises 15 residues. CDR3 sequence (DNA): TGTGCCTGGAGTGTTGTGATGAGCGCTTCACATGAGCAGTTCTTC. Translating it yields CAWSVVMSASHEQFF. Variable domain in full (rest from reference TRBV30 and TRBJ2-1): SQTIHQWPATLVQPVGSPLSLECTVEGTSNPNLYWYRQAAGRGLQLLFYSVGIGQISSEVPQNLSASRPQDRQFILSSKKLLLSDSGFYLCAWSVVMSASHEQFFGPGTRLTVL.

Note on this clone: Different DNA sequences within this sample yield the same CDR3. This chain joins TRBV5-4 and TRBJ2-1; 10 bases agree with TRBD2. The V and J ends lost 4 bases and 0 bases, in that order; junction bases with no gene match: 1. Germline V CDR1 and CDR2: SGHNT, YYREEE (reference sequence). The CDR3 runs 15 residues. CDR3 in amino acids: CASSRTSGSYNEQFF. CDR3 nucleotide sequence: TGTGCCAGCAGCCGGACTAGCGGCTCCTACAATGAGCAGTTCTTC.

CDR3 sequence: CASSFWDRDYEQYF. As DNA, the CDR3 is TGTGCCAGCAGCTTCTGGGACAGGGACTACGAGCAGTACTTC. This sequence joins TRBV5-4 and TRBJ2-7; TRBD1 agrees at 9 bases. Germline V CDR1 and CDR2: SGHNT, YYREEE (reference sequence). The V segment lost 2 bases and the J segment 3 bases; nucleotides outside the gene matches: 3. CDR3 length equals 14 residues.

The CDR3 DNA sequence: TGTGCCAGCAGCTTAGCGACCAGCCAAAACACCGGGGAGCTGTTTTTT. Residues: CASSLATSQNTGELFF. The chain recombines TRBV11-3 with TRBJ2-2, with D unclear. Trimming took 1 base from V and 2 from J, leaving 11 bases between them. Germline assignment: CDR1 SGHNT and CDR2 YENEEA. This CDR3 has 16 residues.

The chain combines TRBV28 with TRBJ1-5, with 7 bases fitting TRBD1. The CDR3 is 16 residues long. Germline CDR1 is MDHEN and CDR2 is SYDVKM. The V segment lost 6 bases and the J segment 6 bases; nucleotides outside the gene matches: 14. CDR3 sequence reads: CASRVLGRDRSQPQHF. The CDR3 region has the DNA TGTGCCAGCAGGGTCCTGGGTCGGGACAGAAGTCAGCCCCAGCATTTT. The variable domain in full, completed from reference TRBV28 and TRBJ1-5, reads DVKVTQSSRYLVKRTGEKVFLECVQDMDHENMFWYRQDPGLGLRLIYFSYDVKMKEKGDIPEGYSVSREKKERFSLILESASTNQTSMYLCASRVLGRDRSQPQHFGDGTRLSIL.

The table lists this clone with many counts. This sample includes further DNA sequences coding for the same CDR3. This rearrangement joins TRBV5-1 to TRBJ2-5; TRBD1 aligns across 10 bases. This CDR3 spans 14 amino acids. Germline loops: CDR1 SGHRS, CDR2 YFSETQ. Losses at the gene ends were 4 bases for V and 3 bases for J; bases not matched to a gene: 3. The CDR3 spells CASSRGTGEETQYF. CDR3 nucleotides: TGCGCCAGCAGCAGAGGGACAGGGGAAGAGACCCAGTACTTC.

This clone has a handful of counts. The chain couples TRBV30 to TRBJ2-3; tentatively, D is TRBD2 (6 bases). Trimming shortened V by 4 bases and J by 0 bases, and 14 bases separated the two germline ends. The CDR3 is 15 residues long. CDR1 GTSNPN and CDR2 SVGIG come from the germline V gene (reference sequence). The CDR3 spells CAWTKLGLSTDTQYF. The CDR3 bases are TGTGCCTGGACTAAACTTGGACTAAGCACAGATACGCAGTATTTT.

As concerns this clone: Other nucleotide sequences from this sample produce the same CDR3. The chain joins TRBV5-1 to TRBJ2-5, with no clear D. V lost 0 bases and J 3 bases, leaving 9 bases between the germline ends. This CDR3 region has 14 residues. Germline V gene sequence: CDR1 SGHRS, CDR2 YFSETQ. CDR3 region: CASSLGGGKETQYF. For the CDR3, the DNA is TGCGCCAGCAGCTTGGGAGGCGGAAAAGAGACCCAGTACTTC.

The CDR3 coding sequence is TGTGCCAGCAACCAAGGGCAGCCCCAGCATTTT. This sequence encodes CASNQGQPQHF. V usage is TRBV6-1 and J usage is TRBJ1-5; the D is unclear. V was shortened by 7 bases and J by 7 bases, with 8 bases between the two germline ends. This CDR3 has 11 residues. Germline values: CDR1 MNHNS, CDR2 SASEGT.

To note about this clone: Other DNA sequences in this sample translate to the same CDR3. The chain has TRBV11-2 and TRBJ1-2; a weak D match, TRBD1 (6 bases). This CDR3 has 14 amino acids. Germline CDR1 and CDR2: SGHAT and FQNNGV. Trimming pared 1 base from V and 2 bases from J, leaving 8 bases between. The DNA of the CDR3 is TGTGCCAGCAGCTTAGGACAGGAGAACTATGGCTACACCTTC. It translates to CASSLGQENYGYTF.

This clone appeared once. V gene TRBV2 combines with J gene TRBJ1-2; 8 nucleotides align to TRBD1. CDR3 length equals 13 residues. The germline gives CDR1 SNHLY, CDR2 FYNNEI. The V and J ends lost 5 bases and 8 bases, in that order; junction bases with no gene match: 7. The CDR3 DNA reads TGTGCCAGCAGTTACCAGGGGGCAGGAGGCTACACCTTC. As protein: CASSYQGAGGYTF.

The chain joins TRBV10-3 to TRBJ1-2; D ambiguous. This CDR3 is built from 14 residues. The V gene lost 2 bases and the J gene lost 5 bases, with 12 bases spanning the gap. CDR1 is ENHRY and CDR2 is SYGVKD in the germline V gene. The CDR3 sequence is CAISEPRTGYGYTF. The DNA of the CDR3 is TGTGCCATCAGTGAGCCCCGGACCGGTTATGGCTACACCTTC.

The chain couples TRBV10-3 to TRBJ1-6, with 8 bases aligning to TRBD1. There are 16 residues in the CDR3. The trim removed 3 bases at V and 7 bases at J, leaving 8 bases unmatched. Per germline, CDR1 ENHRY and CDR2 SYGVKD. In nucleotides, the CDR3 is TGTGCCATCAGTGAAAAGTCAACAGGGGGAAATTCACCCCTCCACTTT. Residues: CAISEKSTGGNSPLHF.

The CDR3 DNA follows: TGTGCCAGCAGCACGACCGGGACAGGGCACACTGAAGCTTTCTTT. The encoded protein is CASSTTGTGHTEAFF. The gene calls are TRBV5-4 and TRBJ1-1; 9 bases are shared with TRBD1. V was pared by 4 bases and J by 3 bases, with 7 bases of the junction left unmatched. The CDR3 runs to 15 residues. Germline assignment: CDR1 SGHNT and CDR2 YYREEE (reference sequence).

The sample holds a few counts of this clone. This chain links TRBV5-1 with TRBJ2-5, with 10 bases fitting TRBD2. Germline assignment: CDR1 SGHRS and CDR2 YFSETQ. This CDR3 spans 15 amino acids. V lost 3 bases to trimming and J lost 4 bases; unmatched junction nucleotides: 6. CDR3 nucleotide sequence: TGCGCCAGCAGCTCTCAAGCGGGGGGGCGAGAGACCCAGTACTTC. This encodes CASSSQAGGRETQYF.

This sequence joins TRBV7-2 and TRBJ1-5; D is unclear. Per the germline V gene, CDR1 is SGHTA and CDR2 is FQGNSA. The CDR3 spans 14 residues. The V end lost 3 bases, the J end lost 2 bases, and 8 bases lay between the germline ends. In DNA, the CDR3 is TGTGCCAGCAGCTTGGTGGCCGGCAATCAGCCCCAGCATTTT. Translating it yields CASSLVAGNQPQHF.

V gene TRBV30 combines with J gene TRBJ1-5; D might be TRBD1 (6 bases). Trimming left V 2 bases short and J 3 bases short, with 11 bases between. Per the germline V gene, CDR1 is GTSNPN and CDR2 is SVGIG (reference sequence). This CDR3 contains 14 residues. The CDR3 coding sequence is TGTGCCTGGAGTTCCGGGACAAACAATCAGCCCCAGCATTTT. Amino acids: CAWSSGTNNQPQHF.